This T cell receptor beta chain was recovered during a study of CD8 T cells in Susac syndrome. Trimming removed 5 bases from V and 5 bases from J; junction bases left unmatched: 3. Germline CDR1 and CDR2: SGHAT and FQNNGV. The CDR3 extends over 12 amino acids. RNA was extracted with the RNeasy kit, and a quantity of roughly 0.45 to 1 ug was reverse transcribed using random hexamers. Amplification of TCR beta CDR3 spanned 54 Vbeta and 13 Jbeta via immunoSEQ multiplex PCR. TCRdb fed the immunoSEQ multiplex PCR reads into MiXCR, producing one record per CDR3 protein. There are a few hundred thousand distinct CDR3 sequences in the sample; 75% to 90% occur only once, and more than 0.09% lies in the top ten. The multiple sclerosis controls were treatment-naive patients with relapsing-remitting disease that was stable or active.

The sequenced sample consisted of CD8+ T cells from PBMCs. This receptor was obtained from a human donor with multiple sclerosis. The chain uses TRBV11-2 and TRBJ2-7; 7 nucleotides align to TRBD1. CDR3 sequence (DNA): TGTGCCAGCAGCCCGGACAGGAACGAGCAGTACTTC. This gives the protein CASSPDRNEQYF.